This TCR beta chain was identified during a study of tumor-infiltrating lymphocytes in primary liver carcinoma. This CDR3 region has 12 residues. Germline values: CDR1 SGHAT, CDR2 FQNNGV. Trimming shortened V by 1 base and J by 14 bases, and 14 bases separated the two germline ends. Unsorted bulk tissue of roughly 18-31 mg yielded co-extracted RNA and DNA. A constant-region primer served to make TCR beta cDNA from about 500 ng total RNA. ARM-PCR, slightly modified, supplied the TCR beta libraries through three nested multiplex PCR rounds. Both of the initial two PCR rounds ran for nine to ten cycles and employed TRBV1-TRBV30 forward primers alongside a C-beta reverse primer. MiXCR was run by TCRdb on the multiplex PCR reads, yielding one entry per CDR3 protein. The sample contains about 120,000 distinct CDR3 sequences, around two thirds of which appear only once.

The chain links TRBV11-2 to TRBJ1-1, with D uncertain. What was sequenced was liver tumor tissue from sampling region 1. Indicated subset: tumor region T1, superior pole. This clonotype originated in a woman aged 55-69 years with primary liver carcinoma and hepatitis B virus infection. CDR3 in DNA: TGTGCCAGCAGCTTAGGACGGCTTGTAGCCTTCTTT. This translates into CASSLGRLVAFF.